Following are 30 T cell receptor beta chains from one sample sequenced in a study of beta chain features in type 1 diabetes. The whole isolated RNA underwent reverse transcription, so sequencing captured expressed TCRB transcripts. Generated by immunoSEQ multiplex PCR, the TCRdb table keeps only in-frame clones and is missing some. The profile shows 860,000 or so clones, under 20% of them singletons. Material for sequencing was naive CD4+ T cells from blood. Source of these receptors: a woman aged 18-30 years in good health.

This clone was recorded a few times. The V and J genes are TRBV4-3 and TRBJ2-3, with D perhaps TRBD2 (5 bases). CDR3 size: 16 residues. The germline CDR1 and CDR2 sequences are LGHNA and YSLEER. V lost 3 bases and J 3 bases, leaving 16 bases between the germline ends. CDR3: CASSQGVGGSTDTQYF. The DNA of the CDR3 is TGCGCCAGCAGCCAGGGAGTTGGCGGGTCGACAGATACGCAGTATTTT.

The chain's CDR3 is CSVTSGTDTQYF. The CDR3 coding sequence is TGCAGCGTTACTAGCGGCACAGATACGCAGTATTTT. The chain carries TRBV29-1 and TRBJ2-3, with TRBD2 identical over 7 bases. CDR1 is SQVTM and CDR2 is ANQGSEA in the germline V gene. With V trimmed by 5 bases and J by 1 base, 0 bases remained unmatched. The CDR3 runs 12 residues.

Worth noting for this clone: The junction departs from germline at one end; a sequencing error may be responsible. This chain joins TRBV6-1 and TRBJ1-5; D gene uncertain. CDR3 length equals 14 residues. Germline assignment: CDR1 MNHNS and CDR2 SASEGT. DNA of the CDR3: TGTGCCAGCAGTGAAGCGGGCGGGGAGCGGCCCCGGCATTTT. Its translation: CASSEAGGERPRHF.

This clone was seen a handful of times. This chain joins TRBV28 and TRBJ2-1, with TRBD2 as a possible D gene (5 bases). V was trimmed by 2 bases and J by 12 bases, leaving 14 bases between them. Germline V gives CDR1 MDHEN, CDR2 SYDVKM. There are 13 residues in the CDR3. The CDR3 bases are TGTGCCAGCAGTTTACGGGATACTAGGGCGCAGTTCTTC. Protein product: CASSLRDTRAQFF.

This clone was counted only a few times. J is TRBJ2-2 and V is TRBV2, with TRBD1 as a possible D gene (6 bases). V was trimmed by 6 bases and J by 3 bases, leaving 11 bases between them. The CDR3 is made up of 14 amino acids. CDR1 is SNHLY, CDR2 FYNNEI, per germline. The CDR3 DNA follows: TGTGCCAGCAGGGGGGCGCCGGACACCGGGGAGCTGTTTTTT. It codes for CASRGAPDTGELFF.

Note on this clone: This CDR3 is also generated by other DNA sequences in the sample. V gene TRBV18 combines with J gene TRBJ1-2, with D perhaps matching TRBD1 (6 bases). CDR1 KGHSH and CDR2 LQKENI come from the germline V gene. Trimming took off 4 bases at V and 1 base at J, with 7 bases between the two ends. The CDR3 length is 13 residues. The CDR3 reads CASSQDSNYGYTF. The CDR3 DNA is TGTGCCAGCTCACAGGACAGTAACTATGGCTACACCTTC.

The chain carries TRBV9 and TRBJ2-5; 8 bases are shared with TRBD2. The J segment lost 1 base and the V segment lost 1 base, leaving 12 bases of the junction unmatched. CDR3 length equals 18 residues. The germline CDR1 and CDR2 sequences are SGDLS and YYNGEE. Here the CDR3 reads CASSVSPGGRNLQETQYF. Here the CDR3 DNA reads TGTGCCAGCAGCGTATCCCCGGGCGGGAGGAACCTCCAAGAGACCCAGTACTTC.

The V gene is TRBV19, the J gene TRBJ2-6, with D hard to call. CDR1 LNHDA and CDR2 SQIVND come from the germline V gene (reference sequence). This CDR3 region has 16 residues. V was shortened by 7 bases and J by 2 bases, with 15 bases between the two germline ends. The CDR3 sequence: CASIPFHRAGANVLTF. CDR3 sequence (DNA): TGTGCCAGTATCCCCTTTCACAGAGCTGGGGCCAACGTCCTGACTTTC.

This clone was seen only a few times. This chain joins TRBV5-4 and TRBJ2-1, with 12 bases fitting TRBD2. The CDR3 length is 15 residues. Unmatched junction bases numbered 7, after V lost 4 bases and J lost 8 bases. Germline loops: CDR1 SGHNT, CDR2 YYREEE (reference sequence). In DNA form, the CDR3 reads TGTGCCAGCAGCAAATGGACTAGCGGGATTTATGAGCAGTTCTTC. Translated, it gives CASSKWTSGIYEQFF.

This rearrangement joins TRBV18 to TRBJ2-7; D not certain. CDR3 length: 14 residues. V was cut by 0 bases and J by 4 bases, with 10 bases left in between. Germline CDR1 reads KGHSH; CDR2 reads LQKENI. The CDR3 DNA is TGTGCCAGCTCACCACCTTCAAACCCGTACGAGCAGTACTTC. Translating gives CASSPPSNPYEQYF.

This clone was detected a few times. CDR3 in DNA: TGTGCCAGCAGCCGAATAGCGGCGACCTACGAGCAGTACTTC. Its protein is CASSRIAATYEQYF. The rearrangement uses TRBV28 and TRBJ2-7, with D maybe TRBD2 (6 bases). Germline lookup yields CDR1 MDHEN and CDR2 SYDVKM. V dropped 6 bases and J dropped 2 bases, with 14 bases sitting between them. The CDR3 is made up of 14 amino acids.

CDR3 DNA sequence: TGTGCCAGCAGTTCTCTAAGCCGCGGGAGGGCCTGGGGCGAGCAGTACTTC. It encodes CASSSLSRGRAWGEQYF. The rearrangement uses TRBV28 and TRBJ2-7, with 9 nucleotides matching TRBD2. The J segment lost 6 bases and the V segment lost 4 bases, leaving 16 bases of the junction unmatched. The CDR3 loop spans 17 amino acids. CDR1 MDHEN and CDR2 SYDVKM come from the germline V gene. Looking up the rest from reference TRBV28 and TRBJ2-7 gives the full variable domain: DVKVTQSSRYLVKRTGEKVFLECVQDMDHENMFWYRQDPGLGLRLIYFSYDVKMKEKGDIPEGYSVSREKKERFSLILESASTNQTSMYLCASSSLSRGRAWGEQYFGPGTRLTVT.

This clone occurred a few times. The chain has TRBV18 and TRBJ2-1, with D tentatively TRBD2 (5 bases). V lost 8 bases and J 5 bases, leaving 19 bases between the germline ends. The CDR3 loop spans 15 amino acids. CDR1 is KGHSH, CDR2 LQKENI, per germline. The CDR3 DNA follows: TGTGCCAGCACAACCCTAGCCTTTGAGAACAATGAGCAGTTCTTC. Amino acids: CASTTLAFENNEQFF.

This clone was counted only a few times. This chain joins TRBV28 and TRBJ1-3, with D possibly matching TRBD1 (5 bases). Trimming cost V 6 bases and J 0 bases, with 9 bases left between them. The CDR3 extends over 14 amino acids. Looked up from germline, CDR1 is MDHEN and CDR2 is SYDVKM. The CDR3: CASRRDYSGNTIYF. The CDR3 coding sequence is TGTGCCAGCAGAAGGGACTACTCTGGAAACACCATATATTTT.

This clone turned up a few times. The chain has TRBV9 and TRBJ2-5; a weak D match, TRBD2 (5 bases). Trimming removed 2 bases from V and 5 bases from J, with 16 bases in between. The CDR3 totals 15 residues. CDR1 and CDR2 (germline): SGDLS, YYNGEE. The CDR3 sequence: CASSVRGDGVETQYF. CDR3 nucleotides: TGTGCCAGCAGCGTCCGGGGTGACGGAGTCGAGACCCAGTACTTC.

This sequence joins TRBV7-2 and TRBJ1-4; tentative D call: TRBD1 (5 bases). V gave up 4 bases and J gave up 0 bases, with 9 bases separating them. CDR1 is SGHTA and CDR2 is FQGNSA in the germline V gene. CDR3 length: 15 amino acids. The DNA for the CDR3 is TGTGCCAGCAGCTCCAGACAGTCAACTAATGAAAAACTGTTTTTT. Residues: CASSSRQSTNEKLFF.

The sample holds a few counts of this clone. V is TRBV13 and J is TRBJ2-7; 9 bases map to TRBD1. Germline-derived CDR1 and CDR2 are PRHDT and FYEKMQ (reference sequence). The V segment lost 4 bases and the J segment 6 bases; nucleotides outside the gene matches: 4. The CDR3 runs to 13 residues. CDR3 sequence reads: CASSYETGGEQYF. The CDR3 DNA sequence: TGTGCCAGCAGCTACGAGACAGGGGGCGAGCAGTACTTC.

V gene TRBV27 combines with J gene TRBJ2-7, with D possibly TRBD2 on 5 matching bases. The CDR3 totals 17 residues. With 3 bases removed from V and 0 bases from J, the gap between germline ends came to 18 bases. In germline, CDR1 is MNHEY, CDR2 SMNVEV (reference sequence). The CDR3 protein is CASSFTDQSGSSYEQYF. CDR3 DNA sequence: TGTGCCAGCAGTTTCACCGACCAGTCGGGGAGCTCCTACGAGCAGTACTTC.

CDR3 DNA: TGTGCCAGCAGTTTGGCGGGGGGCTGGAATACGCAGTATTTT. Amino acid sequence: CASSLAGGWNTQYF. The V and J genes are TRBV28 and TRBJ2-3, with TRBD2 matching over 8 bases. The CDR3 covers 14 residues. Trimming removed 3 bases from V and 7 bases from J; junction bases left unmatched: 6. CDR1 is MDHEN and CDR2 is SYDVKM in the germline V gene.

This clone turned up a few times. This specimen includes other DNA sequences encoding the same CDR3. The genes are TRBV20-1 and TRBJ2-7; no reliable D call. V was clipped by 3 bases and J by 2 bases, with 5 bases between them. The CDR3 is made up of 11 amino acids. Germline V CDR1 and CDR2: DFQATT, SNEGSKA (reference sequence). The CDR3 DNA sequence: TGCAGTGCTAGGAGAGCCTACGAGCAGTACTTC. Protein: CSARRAYEQYF.

CDR3 DNA sequence: TGTGCCAGCAGTTCTGGGAGGCCCACCTCCGAGCAGTACTTC. This codes for CASSSGRPTSEQYF. The chain uses TRBV6-6 and TRBJ2-7; D perhaps matches TRBD2 (6 bases). CDR3 length: 14 amino acids. The V gene lost 4 bases and the J gene lost 6 bases, with 16 bases spanning the gap. Germline V CDR1 and CDR2: MNHNY, SVGAGI (reference sequence).

The chain carries TRBV2 and TRBJ1-4; a weak D match, TRBD1 (6 bases). Germline assignment: CDR1 SNHLY and CDR2 FYNNEI. Trimming removed 4 bases from V and 7 bases from J, with 13 bases in between. The CDR3 has 14 amino acids. The DNA for the CDR3 is TGTGCCAGCAGTGTTCGGGGGCTCGGTGAAAAACTGTTTTTT. Protein sequence: CASSVRGLGEKLFF.

This clone was detected many times. V gene TRBV23-1 combines with J gene TRBJ2-1; possible D gene TRBD1, 6 bases. TRBV23-1 is flagged as an ORF with uncertain function. Trimming pared 3 bases from V and 11 bases from J, leaving 14 bases between. The CDR3 consists of 13 residues. Here the CDR3 reads CASSHRDRIKQFF. CDR3 DNA sequence: TGCGCCAGCAGTCATCGCGACAGGATTAAGCAGTTCTTC.

CDR3 region: CASSQDTSVSGANVLTF. As DNA, the CDR3 is TGTGCCAGCAGCCAAGATACCTCAGTCTCTGGGGCCAACGTCCTGACTTTC. This sequence joins TRBV4-2 and TRBJ2-6; D unresolved. The CDR3 totals 17 residues. Germline V CDR1 and CDR2: LGHNA, YNFKEQ. Trimming stripped 0 bases from V and 0 bases from J, with 9 bases between.

This clone has only a few counts. V usage is TRBV6-1 and J usage is TRBJ1-2; D remains ambiguous. V was trimmed by 3 bases and J by 10 bases, leaving 6 bases between them. Germline CDR1 MNHNS, CDR2 SASEGT. The CDR3 has 10 amino acids. CDR3 in amino acids: CASSEGVYTF. CDR3 nucleotide sequence: TGTGCCAGCAGTGAGGGCGTCTACACCTTC.

In its sample, this clone was seen a few times. The V call is TRBV9, the J call TRBJ1-3, with 8 bases identical to TRBD1. Germline trimming cut 3 bases from V and 0 bases from J; bases unmatched to any gene: 5. This CDR3 has 16 residues. Germline V gene data show CDR1 as SGDLS and CDR2 as YYNGEE. The CDR3 region has the DNA TGTGCCAGCAGCGCCCAAGACAGGGGCTCTGGAAACACCATATATTTT. Amino acid sequence: CASSAQDRGSGNTIYF.

The rearrangement joins TRBV29-1 to TRBJ2-1; possibly TRBD2 for D (5 bases). CDR3 length equals 14 residues. Trimming left V 7 bases short and J 1 base short, with 14 bases between. Per germline, CDR1 SQVTM and CDR2 ANQGSEA. CDR3 loop: CSAWRKLSYNEQFF. The CDR3 DNA reads TGCAGCGCGTGGAGGAAACTATCCTACAATGAGCAGTTCTTC.

The chain uses TRBV7-2 and TRBJ1-3, with D perhaps matching TRBD1 (5 bases). V was shortened by 4 bases and J by 0 bases, with 13 bases between the two germline ends. The germline CDR1 and CDR2 sequences are SGHTA and FQGNSA. This CDR3 has 16 amino acids. CDR3 loop: CASSSWGTASGNTIYF. The CDR3 DNA is TGTGCCAGCAGCTCATGGGGCACAGCCTCTGGAAACACCATATATTTT. Complete variable domain (other parts from reference TRBV7-2 and TRBJ1-3): GAGVSQSPSNKVTEKGKDVELRCDPISGHTALYWYRQSLGQGLEFLIYFQGNSAPDKSGLPSDRFSAERTGGSVSTLTIQRTQQEDSAVYLCASSSWGTASGNTIYFGEGSWLTVV.

This sequence joins TRBV28 and TRBJ2-3; the match to TRBD2 covers 12 bases. V was pared by 7 bases and J by 2 bases, with 4 bases of the junction left unmatched. Germline assignment: CDR1 MDHEN and CDR2 SYDVKM. The CDR3 loop spans 15 amino acids. Here the CDR3 DNA reads TGTGCCAGCAATCTAGCGGGAGGGCCCACAGATACGCAGTATTTT. Amino acid sequence: CASNLAGGPTDTQYF.

This clone was observed a few times. Other DNA sequences from this sample encode an identical CDR3 as well. The chain uses TRBV28 and TRBJ2-3; TRBD2 aligns across 9 bases. J was trimmed by 4 bases and V by 6 bases; bases with no gene match: 2. The germline CDR1 and CDR2 sequences are MDHEN and SYDVKM. CDR3 length: 13 residues. The CDR3 reads CASRLAGADTQYF. The CDR3 region has the DNA TGTGCCAGCAGGTTAGCGGGAGCAGATACGCAGTATTTT.